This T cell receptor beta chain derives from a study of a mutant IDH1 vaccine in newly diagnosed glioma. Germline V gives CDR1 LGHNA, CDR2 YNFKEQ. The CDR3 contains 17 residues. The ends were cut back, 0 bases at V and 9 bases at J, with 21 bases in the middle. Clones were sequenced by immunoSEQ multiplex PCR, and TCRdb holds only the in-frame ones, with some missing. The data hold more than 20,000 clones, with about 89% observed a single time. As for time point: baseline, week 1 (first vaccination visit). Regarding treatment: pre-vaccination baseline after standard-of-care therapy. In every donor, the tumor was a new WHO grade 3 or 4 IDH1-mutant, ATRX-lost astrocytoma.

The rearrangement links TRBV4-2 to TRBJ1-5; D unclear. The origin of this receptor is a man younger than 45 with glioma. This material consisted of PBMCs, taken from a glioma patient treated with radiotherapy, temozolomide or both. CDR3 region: CASSQEGFPTVVGPQHF. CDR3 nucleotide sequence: TGTGCCAGCAGCCAAGAAGGTTTCCCCACAGTGGTTGGGCCCCAGCATTTT.